This T cell receptor (beta chain) originates from a study of cytomegalovirus exposure and HLA in healthy donors (dated by TCRdb to 2016 to 2017). About the full investigation: According to an earlier analysis of around 600 of the donors, some 170 million T cells yielded 117 million unique TCR beta sequences and 276 Gb of sequence data. Around 330 gigabases of sequencing data and 75 million to 85 million unique TCR sequences made up an early release that covered 500 to 700 HLA-typed donors. Of the approximately 400 genotyped donors, 65% to 90% fell in the genetic ancestry cluster associated with self-reported Caucasian donors. The aim of the study was to test whether cataloging public T cell receptors could identify signatures of past pathogen exposure. The study profiled the T cell repertoires of 500 to 800 subjects by immunosequencing and related them to cytomegalovirus serostatus. In addition to the first cohort of about 650 subjects, a separate validation cohort of approximately 110 different subjects was used. The study combined high-throughput TCR immunosequencing, statistical association of individual TCRs with disease status, and machine learning to predict cytomegalovirus infection status. In a later analysis, previously published TCR beta repertoires from some 640 donors were re-analyzed and high-resolution HLA genotyping was added so that TCR occurrence patterns could be studied. Rather than drawing on any new phenotypic data, the later analysis identified candidate immune exposures from TCR beta sequences and the way those sequences occurred across donors. To decide whether each TCR beta V gene segment behaved as functional or pseudogenic, an earlier analysis of approximately 590 of the donors relied on high-throughput TCR beta sequencing. Alongside the repertoire data, information on donor age, sex, ethnicity and CMV serostatus was compiled. A later genetic analysis used genome-wide SNP genotypes for about 55% of the 666 donors, treating that subset as a discovery cohort. Every repertoire in the discovery cohort had been generated on one and the same sequencing platform. Both class I and class II loci were covered by HLA typing, at four-digit resolution. Typing coverage varied by locus: roughly 620-630 donors for A, B, C, DRB1 and DQB1; under 550 for DQA1; approximately 610 for DPA1; approximately 470 for DPB1. Four or five DR-DQ haplotypes were handled as single units for association and clustering because linkage in the cohort was strong. Among some 410 genotyped donors of the cohort, an average of around 240,000 unique TCR beta nucleotide sequences were sequenced per donor, around 20% of them non-productive. The paper's findings and limits, for the study overall: According to the authors, the approach could potentially be generalized to other disease states and immunological phenotypes. In a later analysis, the rate of TCR association differed among HLA loci, with DRB1 alleles having the most associated TCRs and HLA-C alleles having the fewest. Cytomegalovirus status was reported to be diagnosed by the classifier with high specificity and sensitivity in both the original and validation cohorts. Broadly in line with IMGT annotations, most TCR beta V segments showed up in productive rearrangements about 90% or about 30% of the time in an earlier analysis of 450 to 750 of the donors. This cohort had only TCR beta chains sequenced, and the lack of alpha or paired-chain data limited which features could be detected. A later analysis found that most CMV-associated TCR beta chains appeared HLA-restricted, with HLA associations seemingly driven largely by CMV exposure. In vitro tests confirmed that a few of the cytomegalovirus-associated TCR beta chains recognize cytomegalovirus antigens. In a later analysis, 16,951 TCR beta sequences were associated with specific HLA alleles at a false discovery rate of 0.05. The study gave a list of some 150 TCR beta chains associated with cytomegalovirus. Linkage disequilibrium might explain the correlated functional status among segregating V segments, but an unknown experimental factor could not be excluded. Compared with equally common non-associated chains, HLA-associated TCR beta chains in a later analysis were more clonally expanded and had lower generation probabilities. Presence/absence analyses assumed roughly uniform sequencing depth across donors, an assumption that may not hold. In a later analysis, several top co-occurrence clusters were reported to appear linked to parvovirus B19, influenza, CMV and Epstein-Barr virus. Because some donors lacked HLA typing at each locus, the association tests relied only on the typed subset. In a later genetic analysis, a missense DCLRE1C variant was associated with V-gene and J-gene trimming of TCR beta chains, and the association was replicated in an independent cohort. A further reported finding was that TCR beta sequences accurately predicted the HLA-A and HLA-B alleles for most subjects in the first cohort. Fewer than 20 rarely observed V segments, including chromosome 9 orphons, were excluded from the earlier analysis of approximately 600 of the donors because counts were too low. The sequencing pipeline was judged likely to have produced a cluster of highly shared sequence variants as a technical artifact. For the cohort, immune exposure information was limited to CMV serostatus. Strong co-occurrence of HLA alleles, especially DR and DQ, made assigning TCR associations to individual alleles difficult. Across donors, most TCR sequences were observed very rarely, whereas some public TCRs were present in many individuals. Compared with the roughly 700-donor mean, donors in an Asian-associated ancestry cluster had fewer N-insertions in productive TCRs, according to a later genetic analysis.

The cohort consisted of hundreds of healthy bone marrow donors. At the time of sampling, every cohort member was nominally healthy, though immune exposures that went unrecorded were likely present. The donor was CMV seropositive and belonged to the group of 250 to 300 seropositive cohort members. Every donor gave a peripheral blood sample, and the peripheral blood mononuclear cells from that sample were used for TCR beta sequencing. Genomic DNA extraction from the blood cell samples was performed with the Qiagen DNeasy Blood Extraction Kit. Details on this clone: The clone's antigen remains unknown. Base quality data are lacking; no much larger clone is found one base away.

The protocol used for the library was the immunoSEQ multiplex PCR assay. A mixture of 60 forward primers for TCR Vbeta segments and 13 reverse primers for TCR Jbeta segments was used in the multiplex PCR. A multiplex PCR assay on genomic DNA amplified the CDR3 region of rearranged TCR beta genes. The Illumina HiSeq System was used to sequence the amplified TCR beta libraries as 87-base-pair reads. The original methods were these. Across the 666 repertoires, a later analysis counted 78 million or so unique TCR beta chains, roughly 11 million of which were shared by at least two donors. To remove PCR and sequencing errors, raw reads were error-corrected and collapsed into unique sequences using a nearest-neighbor algorithm that merged closely related sequences. Alignment of CDR3 sequences to IMGT reference sequences was used to assign V, D and J gene segments. For a sequence to be retained, a match of at least six nucleotides was required to both a V gene segment and a J gene segment. Rearrangements were called productive when the CDR3 lacked stop codons and stayed in frame with V and J; all others were non-productive. CDR3 was defined by IMGT convention, running from the second conserved V-encoded cysteine to the conserved J-encoded phenylalanine. In an earlier analysis of some 550 of the donors, sequences lacking an unambiguous match to a single V gene segment were excluded. An earlier analysis of some 500 of the donors classified V segments as functional when productive rearrangements were above 56.7% and as segregating when the standard deviation between donors was above 5%. A statistical classification framework was developed to diagnose cytomegalovirus status using the catalog of TCR beta chain sequences. A later analysis assigned V and J genes by comparing TCR nucleotide sequences with IMGT/GENE-DB human TR gene sequences. A later analysis assigned CDR3 sequences and most-parsimonious VDJ recombination scenarios with the TCRdist pipeline. In a later analysis, each TCR beta chain was defined by its CDR3 amino acid sequence together with its V-gene family, and reads without a unique V-gene family were excluded. In a later analysis, around 650 highly shared, low-generation-probability nucleotide sequences were removed to address suspected cross-contamination and a sequencing artifact. For each public chain, a later analysis derived a clonal expansion index from normalized ranks of inferred template counts within each repertoire. A later analysis computed generation probabilities with a VDJ recombination model fitted to out-of-frame rearrangements, and checked the results against IGoR. A later analysis scored TCR-TCR, TCR-HLA and TCR-CMV co-occurrence with hypergeometric tests, applying a repertoire-size bias correction to TCR pairs. To estimate false discovery rates, a later analysis permuted the HLA or CMV assignments 20 times. A later analysis grouped co-occurring TCRs with DBSCAN, adding TCRdist sequence similarity when clustering within HLA-allele-positive subsets. For co-occurrence clustering, repertoires with fewer than 30,000 or more than 120,000 public chains were excluded, along with a handful of repertoires with anomalous nucleotide sharing. The table was pulled from immuneACCESS by TCRdb, which kept in-frame rearrangements only. Such tables lose some clones; where checked, under half of the loss comes from unresolved V genes, and the rest has no known cause. V and J calls and clone size are given by that table; D and trimming were obtained from the DNA. The sample data list over 100,000 clones, and over 60% of these were observed just once. 1.5% to 2% of the sample lies in the top ten.

This clonotype was sampled from a female donor in good health and CMV-seropositive. Sample: PBMCs.

The CDR3 protein: CSVGYGQRGDEQYF. The nucleotides are TGCAGCGTTGGATACGGACAGCGGGGCGACGAGCAGTACTTC. The chain uses TRBV29-1 and TRBJ2-7; the D gene is perhaps TRBD2, on 7 matching bases. V drops 4 bases and J drops 5 bases, leaving 18 bases in between. CDR3 length: 14 amino acids, cysteine to phenylalanine. Only the CDR3 DNA stays, 42 bases, in frame from base 1. Taken from the germline V gene, the CDR1 and CDR2 loops are SQVTM and ANQGSEA.